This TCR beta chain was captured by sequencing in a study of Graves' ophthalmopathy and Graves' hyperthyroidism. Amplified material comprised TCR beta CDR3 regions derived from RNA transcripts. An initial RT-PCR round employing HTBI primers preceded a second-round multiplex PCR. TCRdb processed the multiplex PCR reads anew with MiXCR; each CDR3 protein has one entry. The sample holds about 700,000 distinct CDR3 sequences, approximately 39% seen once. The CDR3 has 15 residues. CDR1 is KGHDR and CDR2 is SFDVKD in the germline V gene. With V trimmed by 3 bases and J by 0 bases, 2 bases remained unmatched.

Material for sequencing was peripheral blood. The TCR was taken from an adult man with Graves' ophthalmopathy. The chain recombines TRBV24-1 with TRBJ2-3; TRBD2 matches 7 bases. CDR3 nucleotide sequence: TGTGCCACCAGTGATAATAGCGGGAGCACAGATACGCAGTATTTT. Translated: CATSDNSGSTDTQYF.